A selection of T cell receptor beta chains follows, all from one sample in a study of T cell responses to AZD1222 COVID-19 vaccine. This table comes from immunoSEQ multiplex PCR, and its TCRdb copy is limited to in-frame clones, with some not included. The table shows under 50,000 clones, with 88% occurring only once. The sample here was peripheral blood, taken 28 days after the second dose of the MenACWY control vaccine. All receptors come from an adult who received the MenACWY meningococcal vaccine as a control. Both conserved end residues are part of each CDR3.

V,J,CDR3
TRBV4-1,TRBJ2-3,CASSQDLPDTQYF
TRBV27,TRBJ2-1,CASRPLDYNEQFF
TRBV5-1,TRBJ2-7,CASSLAGEQLAEQYF
TRBV5-1,TRBJ2-3,CASSPGLAGGTQYF
TRBV25-1,TRBJ1-1,CASRTGGLNTEAFF
TRBV5-4,TRBJ2-5,CASSPAARQETQYF
TRBV5-5,TRBJ2-1,CASSLELAGGENEQFF
TRBV12-2,TRBJ2-3,CASRSLGACTDTQYF
TRBV6-1,TRBJ2-6,CASSEQQGSGANVLTF
TRBV28,TRBJ2-5,CASSGDSGTQYF
TRBV18,TRBJ2-2,CASSESRGDTGELFF
TRBV19,TRBJ2-3,CASSPASGIGTDTQYF
TRBV10-2,TRBJ2-1,CASSGLGAGGNEQFF
TRBV5-1,TRBJ1-4,CASSTGDSNEKLFF
TRBV28,TRBJ2-7,CASSRTVSSYEQYF